The 32 T cell receptor beta chains listed next were all sequenced from one sample in a study of T cells after yellow fever vaccination. One entry per CDR3 protein results from TCRdb running MiXCR on the 5' RACE reads. The sample records roughly 320,000 distinct CDR3 sequences, approximately 11% being singletons. The material was CD4+ T cells sorted from PBMCs, obtained 45 days after the yellow fever booster vaccination. Receptor source: a man aged 18 to 29 who received the YFV17D yellow fever vaccine.

CDR3 protein: CASSRGGGTTGELFF. CDR3 nucleotides: TGCGCCAGCAGCAGAGGAGGCGGGACCACCGGGGAGCTGTTTTTT. The chain employs TRBV5-1 and TRBJ2-2, with D tentatively TRBD2 (6 bases). V dropped 4 bases and J dropped 4 bases, with 14 bases sitting between them. The CDR3 is 15 residues long. Germline assignment: CDR1 SGHRS and CDR2 YFSETQ.

The chain recombines TRBV28 with TRBJ1-5; no reliable D call. The germline V gene has CDR1 MDHEN and CDR2 SYDVKM. Trimming shortened V by 4 bases and J by 3 bases, and 7 bases separated the two germline ends. This CDR3 comprises 13 residues. In DNA form, the CDR3 reads TGTGCCAGCAGTTACAGACACAATCAGCCCCAGCATTTT. It codes for CASSYRHNQPQHF.

This clonotype has a handful of counts. The chain joins TRBV6-5 to TRBJ1-2; unclear D gene. The CDR3 runs to 10 residues. The V end lost 8 bases, the J end lost 8 bases, and 9 bases lay between the germline ends. CDR1 and CDR2 from the germline V gene are MNHEY and SVGAGI. This CDR3 reads CASGNGGYTF. CDR3 DNA: TGTGCCAGCGGAAACGGGGGCTACACCTTC.

This clonotype appeared a few times. This chain connects TRBV20-1 to TRBJ2-1; tentative D call: TRBD1 (6 bases). This CDR3 comprises 13 residues. Germline CDR1 and CDR2: DFQATT and SNEGSKA (reference sequence). Trimming pared 5 bases from V and 6 bases from J, leaving 14 bases between. This chain's CDR3 is CSAEQGISNEQFF. Here the CDR3 DNA reads TGCAGTGCTGAACAGGGTATAAGCAATGAGCAGTTCTTC.

This clonotype was picked up a small number of times. This sequence joins TRBV12-3 or TRBV12-4 and TRBJ2-6; D unresolved. V was shortened by 5 bases and J by 2 bases, with 19 bases between the two germline ends. The CDR3 consists of 18 residues. The CDR3 sequence is CASSGSHTIFPGANVLTF. CDR3 nucleotides: TGTGCCAGCAGTGGATCCCACACAATATTTCCTGGGGCCAACGTCCTGACTTTC.

This chain connects TRBV7-9 to TRBJ1-2, with D tentatively TRBD1 (6 bases). Germline V gene lookup returns CDR1 SEHNR and CDR2 FQNEAQ (reference sequence). Between the trimmed V and J ends, which lost 6 bases and 6 bases, there was a span of 20 bases. The CDR3 loop spans 15 amino acids. The CDR3 spells CASSLLPGVEDGYTF. In DNA, the CDR3 is TGTGCCAGCAGTCTTCTCCCAGGGGTTGAGGATGGCTACACCTTC.

V and J are TRBV5-1 and TRBJ2-4; TRBD1 matches 8 bases. Unmatched junction bases numbered 13, after V lost 4 bases and J lost 7 bases. This CDR3 is 16 amino acids long. CDR1 is SGHRS and CDR2 is YFSETQ in the germline V gene. The CDR3 loop is CASSPLPRGRLNIQYF. The CDR3 DNA is TGCGCCAGCAGCCCCCTCCCCAGGGGGCGCTTGAACATTCAGTACTTC.

The genes are TRBV7-9 and TRBJ2-5; D tentatively fits TRBD1 or TRBD2 (5 bases each). CDR3 length equals 14 residues. Deletions cut 1 base from V and 4 bases from J, with 10 bases between. Germline lookup yields CDR1 SEHNR and CDR2 FQNEAQ (reference sequence). CDR3 loop: CASSLVEGRETQYF. In DNA form, the CDR3 reads TGTGCCAGCAGCTTAGTCGAGGGGAGAGAGACCCAGTACTTC.

V usage is TRBV7-8 and J usage is TRBJ2-3; D not certain. V was cut by 1 base and J by 7 bases, with 12 bases left in between. Looked up from germline, CDR1 is SGHVS and CDR2 is FQNEAQ. The CDR3 runs 14 residues. The CDR3 loop reads CASSLVRTENTQYF. As DNA, the CDR3 is TGTGCCAGCAGCTTAGTTAGGACGGAAAATACGCAGTATTTT.

The chain has TRBV4-2 and TRBJ2-4; possible D gene TRBD1, 6 bases. Germline-derived CDR1 and CDR2 are LGHNA and YNFKEQ. V lost 4 bases to trimming and J lost 2 bases, with 9 bases between them. This CDR3 contains 14 residues. This CDR3 reads CASSPQGTKNIQYF. The CDR3 nucleotides read TGTGCCAGCAGCCCCCAGGGGACCAAAAACATTCAGTACTTC.

The chain is built from TRBV28 and TRBJ2-5; D perhaps matches TRBD1 (5 bases). V was shortened by 5 bases and J by 3 bases, with 10 bases between the two germline ends. The germline V gene encodes CDR1 MDHEN and CDR2 SYDVKM. CDR3 size: 13 residues. The DNA for the CDR3 is TGTGCCAGCAGTCGGAAGACAGAAGAGACCCAGTACTTC. It specifies CASSRKTEETQYF.

The chain combines TRBV7-3 with TRBJ2-2; D remains ambiguous. Trimming shortened V by 4 bases and J by 3 bases, and 15 bases separated the two germline ends. Germline CDR1 is SGHTA and CDR2 is FQGTGA. This CDR3 comprises 16 residues. The CDR3 sequence is CASSSTLQLDTGELFF. CDR3 bases: TGTGCCAGCAGCTCCACCCTCCAATTGGACACCGGGGAGCTGTTTTTT.

This clonotype was seen at least ten times. The V call is TRBV6-5, the J call TRBJ1-2; D call uncertain. V was trimmed by 0 bases and J by 5 bases, leaving 7 bases between them. CDR1 is MNHEY, CDR2 SVGAGI, per germline. The CDR3 contains 13 residues. CDR3 residues: CASSYSRGYGYTF. Written as DNA, the CDR3 is TGTGCCAGCAGTTACTCGAGAGGGTATGGCTACACCTTC.

The J gene is TRBJ2-3, the V gene TRBV2; 8 bases fit TRBD2. Looked up from germline, CDR1 is SNHLY and CDR2 is FYNNEI. V lost 7 bases, J lost 7 bases, and 10 bases stayed unmatched. The CDR3 length is 14 residues. CDR3 amino acids: CASTNGGAEHTQYF. CDR3 coding DNA: TGTGCCAGCACTAACGGGGGGGCTGAGCATACGCAGTATTTT.

J is TRBJ2-1 and V is TRBV4-2; D is undetermined. V shed 0 bases and J shed 5 bases, with 11 bases lying between them. Germline-derived CDR1 and CDR2 are LGHNA and YNFKEQ. CDR3 size: 15 residues. CDR3 DNA: TGTGCCAGCAGCCAAGATCGGGCTTTCGACAATGAGCAGTTCTTC. Amino acid sequence: CASSQDRAFDNEQFF.

This clonotype came up many times. The chain couples TRBV10-3 to TRBJ2-7; 8 nucleotides agree with TRBD1. The CDR3 has 14 residues. V was pared by 8 bases and J by 4 bases, with 10 bases of the junction left unmatched. In germline, CDR1 is ENHRY, CDR2 SYGVKD. DNA of the CDR3: TGTGCCATCTCGGCCGACAGGGGTCGGTACGAGCAGTACTTC. As protein: CAISADRGRYEQYF.

This clonotype showed up just a few times. This rearrangement joins TRBV4-3 to TRBJ2-7; a possible D gene is TRBD2 (5 bases). Trimming shortened V by 4 bases and J by 6 bases, and 13 bases separated the two germline ends. The CDR3 runs to 13 residues. CDR1 and CDR2 (germline): LGHNA, YSLEER. DNA for the CDR3: TGCGCCAGCAGCCGGGAGTTGCTGGGCGAGCAGTACTTC. Protein: CASSRELLGEQYF.

V and J are TRBV20-1 and TRBJ1-2; D not resolved. CDR3 length: 12 residues. Between the trimmed V and J ends, which lost 6 bases and 6 bases, there was a span of 14 bases. Germline values: CDR1 DFQATT, CDR2 SNEGSKA (reference sequence). CDR3 coding DNA: TGCAGTGCCTCATCAGGTTTTGATGGCTACACCTTC. Encoded protein: CSASSGFDGYTF.

The J gene is TRBJ1-5, the V gene TRBV20-1; D is unresolved. V lost 5 bases and J lost 7, with 12 bases in between. From germline, CDR1 is DFQATT and CDR2 SNEGSKA (reference sequence). The CDR3 is 12 amino acids. The CDR3 region has the DNA TGCAGTGCTGTTCTCTACGGCCAGCCCCAGCATTTT. Translation: CSAVLYGQPQHF.

V is TRBV7-3 and J is TRBJ2-3; TRBD1 agrees at 10 bases. The germline V gene encodes CDR1 SGHTA and CDR2 FQGTGA. V shed 0 bases and J 4 bases; nucleotides not matched to a gene: 7. The CDR3 spans 17 residues. The CDR3 reads CASSLTSGQGRPDTQYF. The CDR3 DNA is TGTGCCAGCAGCTTAACTTCGGGACAGGGGAGGCCAGATACGCAGTATTTT. Looking up the rest from reference TRBV7-3 and TRBJ2-3 gives the full variable domain: GAGVSQTPSNKVTEKGKYVELRCDPISGHTALYWYRQSLGQGPEFLIYFQGTGAADDSGLPNDRFFAVRPEGSVSTLKIQRTERGDSAVYLCASSLTSGQGRPDTQYFGPGTRLTVL.

In its sample, this clonotype was seen a few times. This chain joins TRBV5-1 and TRBJ2-1, with 8 bases aligning to TRBD2. CDR1 is SGHRS and CDR2 is YFSETQ in the germline V gene. The V gene end was trimmed by 2 bases and the J gene end by 6 bases; junction bases not matched to a gene: 7. The length of the CDR3 is 15 residues. The CDR3 sequence: CASSFAGGGLNEQFF. In DNA form, the CDR3 reads TGCGCCAGCAGCTTTGCGGGGGGAGGACTCAATGAGCAGTTCTTC.

Many counts were recorded for this clonotype. The V gene is TRBV20-1, the J gene TRBJ1-5, with no clear D. Germline V gene data show CDR1 as DFQATT and CDR2 as SNEGSKA (reference sequence). V dropped 8 bases and J dropped 6 bases, with 8 bases sitting between them. CDR3 length: 10 residues. The CDR3 nucleotides read TGCAGTTCCCCCAGTCAGCCCCAGCATTTT. It encodes CSSPSQPQHF.

This clonotype has at least ten counts. The rearrangement joins TRBV5-5 to TRBJ2-3, with 8 positions matching TRBD2. The V gene's germline CDR1 is SGHKS and CDR2 YYEKEE (reference sequence). J lost 3 bases, V lost 4 bases, and 4 bases had no gene match. There are 14 residues in the CDR3. CDR3 bases: TGTGCCAGCAGCCCTGGCGGGGGGACAGATACGCAGTATTTT. Translated, it gives CASSPGGGTDTQYF.

This clonotype was found a few times. This chain connects TRBV5-4 to TRBJ2-5, with 7 bases fitting TRBD2. Germline-derived CDR1 and CDR2 are SGHNT and YYREEE (reference sequence). This CDR3 spans 13 amino acids. Trimming removed 4 bases from V and 7 bases from J; junction bases left unmatched: 7. The CDR3 region has the DNA TGTGCCAGCAGCACGACTAGCTTAGGGACCCAGTACTTC. Translating gives CASSTTSLGTQYF.

Concerning this clonotype itself: The junction and the germline gene differ at one end; a read error may be behind it. This chain joins TRBV6-1 and TRBJ1-5; D is unresolved. Germline CDR1 MNHNS, CDR2 SASEGT. This CDR3 region has 13 residues. The CDR3 DNA sequence: TGTGCCAGCAGAGAGGGAGTGAATCAGCCCCAGCAATTT. Protein: CASREGVNQPQQF.

This clonotype has a handful of counts. The rearrangement uses TRBV29-1 and TRBJ2-3; D may be TRBD1 or TRBD2 (5 bases each). From germline, CDR1 is SQVTM and CDR2 ANQGSEA. V lost 4 bases, J lost 5 bases, and 10 bases lay in between. The CDR3 runs to 12 residues. CDR3 nucleotide sequence: TGCAGCGTTGGTCGGGGCGGAGATACGCAGTATTTT. Amino acids: CSVGRGGDTQYF.

This clonotype turned up a few times. The genes are TRBV6-2 or TRBV6-3 and TRBJ2-2; 7 bases are a match to TRBD2. The junction had 21 bases not matched to a gene; V was cut back by 3 bases and J by 2 bases. CDR1 is MNHEY and CDR2 is SVGEGT in the germline V gene. The CDR3 is made up of 21 amino acids. This CDR3 is CASSYGRGRGLDRDNTGELFF. The CDR3 region has the DNA TGTGCCAGCAGTTATGGGAGGGGTCGAGGACTGGATCGAGATAACACCGGGGAGCTGTTTTTT.

This clonotype came up many times. This chain connects TRBV18 to TRBJ1-5, with 7 positions matching TRBD1. The junction had 5 bases not matched to a gene; V was cut back by 8 bases and J by 4 bases. CDR1 is KGHSH and CDR2 is LQKENI in the germline V gene. The CDR3 is made up of 13 amino acids. The CDR3 bases are TGTGCCAGCCAAGGACAGGCAAATCAGCCCCAGCATTTT. Translated: CASQGQANQPQHF.

The chain carries TRBV3-1 and TRBJ2-2; the D gene is possibly TRBD2 (5 bases). The V gene's germline CDR1 is LGHDT and CDR2 YNNKEL (reference sequence). Trimming shortened V by 1 base and J by 1 base, and 10 bases separated the two germline ends. This CDR3 spans 16 amino acids. CDR3 protein: CASSQVPAENTGELFF. The CDR3 DNA reads TGTGCCAGCAGCCAAGTGCCAGCGGAGAACACCGGGGAGCTGTTTTTT.

This clonotype was counted a few times. The chain has TRBV2 and TRBJ1-2; tentatively, D is TRBD1 (5 bases). Germline V gene lookup returns CDR1 SNHLY and CDR2 FYNNEI. V was trimmed by 2 bases and J by 2 bases, leaving 9 bases between them. CDR3 length: 14 residues. CDR3 DNA sequence: TGTGCCAGCAGTGAATTGGGGCAGAACTATGGCTACACCTTC. Residues: CASSELGQNYGYTF.

This clonotype was counted at least ten times. This chain links TRBV4-2 with TRBJ1-3; D not resolved. This CDR3 spans 17 amino acids. Trimming took off 5 bases at V and 0 bases at J, with 17 bases between the two ends. Germline CDR1 LGHNA, CDR2 YNFKEQ. CDR3 bases: TGTGCCAGCAGCGCCCGACGCTGGAATAACTCTGGAAACACCATATATTTT. Amino acid sequence: CASSARRWNNSGNTIYF.

This clonotype was observed a handful of times. The V call is TRBV9, the J call TRBJ1-2; D uncertain. Between the trimmed V and J ends, which lost 6 bases and 8 bases, there was a span of 17 bases. Germline V CDR1 and CDR2: SGDLS, YYNGEE. The CDR3 totals 13 residues. As DNA, the CDR3 is TGTGCCAGCACCAACACGCTCACAACCGGCTACACCTTC. This gives the protein CASTNTLTTGYTF.